The rows below give T cell receptor beta chains drawn from one sample of a study of OX40 agonist ivuxolimab in advanced cancers. Assay: immunoSEQ multiplex PCR; the TCRdb copy retains only in-frame clones and omits some. This repertoire shows under 70,000 clones, roughly 85% found once; its top ten account for around 2%. Here the sequenced sample was CD4+ or CD8+ T cells sorted from blood, taken in a trial of the OX40 agonist ivuxolimab. These receptors were obtained from an adult with an advanced solid tumor such as melanoma, head and neck, liver or kidney cancer. Each CDR3 is given with its conserved first and last residue. D genes are given only for firm matches. Size is stated for part of the rows, as once, few or many counts, or as a class when the clone is expanded.

.,TRBV30,.,TRBJ1-1,TGTGCCTGGAGTCTCCCCTTCAGGTTGAACACTGAAGCTTTCTTT,CAWSLPFRLNTEAFF
.,TRBV27,.,TRBJ2-7,TGTGCCAGCAGTGTCCCGGGACACACCTACGAGCAGTACTTC,CASSVPGHTYEQYF
TRBD1,TRBV2,.,TRBJ2-3,TGTGCCAGCAGTGCGGACAGGGGTGGGACAGATACGCAGTATTTT,CASSADRGGTDTQYF
.,TRBV6-5,.,TRBJ1-1,TGTGCCAGCAACTCGGGAGGAGCGGACACTGAAGCTTTCTTT,CASNSGGADTEAFF
.,TRBV30,few,TRBJ1-5,TGTGCCTGGAGCCAGGAGAATAGCAATCAGCCCCAGCATTTT,CAWSQENSNQPQHF
TRBD1,TRBV6-1,.,TRBJ1-2,TGTGCCAGCAGTTCCGGACAGGGGGCGTCCTATGGCTACACCTTC,CASSSGQGASYGYTF
.,TRBV4-1,once,TRBJ1-4,TGCGCCAGCAGCTACGCGGCTGCAACTAATGAAAAACTGTTTTTT,CASSYAAATNEKLFF
.,TRBV6-1,.,TRBJ2-3,TGTGCCAGCCAGTGGCAGCCCGGAAAGGGAGATACGCAGTATTTT,CASQWQPGKGDTQYF
.,TRBV11-2,.,TRBJ1-2,TGTGCCAGCAGCCTCCAGGGGACAAGTGGCTACACCTTC,CASSLQGTSGYTF
.,TRBV20-1,.,TRBJ2-7,TGCAGTGCTAGTGGGCCCTACGAGCAGTACTTC,CSASGPYEQYF
TRBD1,TRBV7-8,.,TRBJ2-5,TGTGCCAGCAGCTTAAACAGGGGTGAGACCCAGTACTTC,CASSLNRGETQYF
.,TRBV28,.,TRBJ1-4,TGTGCCAGCAGCTCGCCAATCTCTAATGAAAAACTGTTTTTT,CASSSPISNEKLFF
.,TRBV19,.,TRBJ1-5,TGTGCCAGTAGTATCCCCCAGACAGTTAGCAATCAGCCCCAGCATTTT,CASSIPQTVSNQPQHF
TRBD1,TRBV5-1,.,TRBJ1-4,TGCGCCAGCAGCTCCATGGACAGGGCTGAAAAACTGTTTTTT,CASSSMDRAEKLFF
.,TRBV5-1,.,TRBJ1-1,TGCGCCAGCAGCGAGGCCCAGGGCACTGAAGCTTTCTTT,CASSEAQGTEAFF
TRBD2,TRBV5-6,.,TRBJ2-1,TGTGCCAGCAGCTTGACTAGCGGGAGGACCTACAATGAGCAGTTCTTC,CASSLTSGRTYNEQFF
.,TRBV28,.,TRBJ1-4,TGTGCCAGCAGTGGGGGGGGGTCGAAGTACGAAAAACTGTTTTTT,CASSGGGSKYEKLFF
.,TRBV6-6,.,TRBJ2-7,TGTGCCAGCAGTTACGACATCCGCTACGAGCAGTACTTC,CASSYDIRYEQYF
.,TRBV7-9,.,TRBJ2-7,TGTGCCAGCAGCCCCCGGCTAGCGCTCCTACAGGAGCAGTACTTC,CASSPRLALLQEQYF
TRBD1,TRBV28,.,TRBJ1-2,TGTGCCAGCAGACGGACAGGGTCTAACTATGGCTACACCTTC,CASRRTGSNYGYTF
.,TRBV27,few,TRBJ2-7,TGTGCCAGCAGTTTATCGGGGGGTAGTGGCGAGCAGTACTTC,CASSLSGGSGEQYF
.,TRBV6-6,.,TRBJ1-1,TGTGCCAGCTTGACCAATACTGAAGCTTTCTTT,CASLTNTEAFF
.,TRBV29-1,.,TRBJ2-3,TGCAGCGTTGCTTTGTATCCTGCAGATACGCAGTATTTT,CSVALYPADTQYF
TRBD1,TRBV2,.,TRBJ2-3,TGTGCCAGCCTCCTCATGGGACAGGGAACAGATACGCAGTATTTT,CASLLMGQGTDTQYF